A selection of T cell receptor beta chains follows, all from one sample in a study of patients and donors after allogeneic stem cell transplantation. A single record per CDR3 protein comes from TCRdb applying MiXCR to the RT-PCR reads. Of more than 850,000 distinct CDR3 sequences in the sample, roughly 18% were seen once. Sequencing input: blood, either unsorted or a sorted T cell fraction (not recorded which). The origin of the receptors is a human donor who was either an allogeneic HSCT recipient or a stem cell or donor lymphocyte infusion donor (not recorded which). It is not recorded whose cells these are; they may come from a transplant donor. CDR3s include the opening cysteine and the closing phenylalanine or tryptophan. Each record gives: clone size, V gene, D gene, J gene, CDR3 protein, CDR3 DNA. A D gene is named only where the DNA matches it firmly. A row's size may be missing; if present it is once, few, many or a size class.

>few|TRBV29-1|TRBD1|TRBJ2-7
CSVMTGLEQYF
TGCAGCGTCATGACAGGGCTAGAGCAGTACTTC
>NA|TRBV15|TRBD2|TRBJ2-1
CATSRDPGLVGNEQFF
TGTGCCACCAGCAGAGACCCGGGACTAGTTGGTAATGAGCAGTTCTTC
>many|TRBV20-1|NA|TRBJ2-7
CSARNGGGPSYEQYF
TGCAGTGCTAGGAATGGGGGCGGACCCTCCTACGAGCAGTACTTC
>NA|TRBV10-3|NA|TRBJ1-3
CAISEAGSGNTIYF
TGTGCCATCAGTGAGGCGGGCTCTGGAAACACCATATATTTT
>few|TRBV18|NA|TRBJ2-1
CASSGSRNNEQFF
TGTGCCAGCTCAGGGTCCCGTAACAATGAGCAGTTCTTC
>NA|TRBV20-1|TRBD2|TRBJ2-3
CSGTSGRRPDTQYF
TGCAGTGGGACTAGCGGGAGGCGCCCAGATACGCAGTATTTT
>NA|TRBV12-3/TRBV12-4|NA|TRBJ1-1
CASRRGHTGPTEAFF
TGTGCCAGCAGAAGAGGACATACAGGGCCCACTGAAGCTTTCTTT
>NA|TRBV7-6|TRBD2|TRBJ2-1
CASSPGTSGPLEQFF
TGTGCCAGCAGCCCCGGGACTAGCGGTCCTCTCGAGCAGTTCTTC
>NA|TRBV27|TRBD2|TRBJ2-7
CASSLGLAGEREQYF
TGTGCCAGCAGTCTAGGACTAGCGGGAGAACGAGAGCAGTACTTC
>few|TRBV20-1|NA|TRBJ1-5
CSARSDSKGNQPQHF
TGCAGTGCTAGATCCGACAGCAAAGGCAATCAGCCCCAGCATTTT
>NA|TRBV20-1|NA|TRBJ1-1
CSARAFSPGDSGRAFF
TGCAGTGCTAGAGCGTTCTCACCTGGGGACTCAGGACGGGCTTTCTTT
>NA|TRBV29-1|TRBD1|TRBJ2-7
CSVSTGDRYEQYF
TGCAGCGTTTCGACAGGGGATCGGTACGAGCAGTACTTC
>NA|TRBV5-1|NA|TRBJ2-1
CASSSAQAGYNEQFF
TGCGCCAGCAGCTCCGCACAGGCAGGGTACAATGAGCAGTTCTTC
>NA|TRBV19|NA|TRBJ1-6
CASRGAGNSPLHF
TGTGCCAGTAGGGGGGCAGGGAATTCACCCCTCCACTTT
>once|TRBV19|TRBD1|TRBJ2-1
CASNPGTGGLVNEQFF
TGTGCCAGTAACCCCGGGACAGGGGGTCTAGTCAATGAGCAGTTCTTC
>few|TRBV7-3|NA|TRBJ2-7
CASSLSRAHEQYF
TGTGCCAGCAGCTTAAGCAGAGCCCACGAGCAGTACTTC
>many|TRBV12-3/TRBV12-4|TRBD2|TRBJ2-1
CASSKTSGGAYDEQFF
TGTGCCAGCAGTAAGACTAGCGGGGGGGCCTATGATGAGCAGTTCTTC
>NA|TRBV20-1|TRBD1|TRBJ1-2
CSARGQGSGYTF
TGCAGTGCTAGGGGACAGGGGAGCGGCTACACCTTC
>NA|TRBV30|TRBD2|TRBJ2-1
CAWSTLASGRDNEQFF
TGTGCCTGGAGTACCCTGGCTAGCGGGAGGGACAATGAGCAGTTCTTC
>NA|TRBV10-3|NA|TRBJ2-3
CAISAGNRLDTQYF
TGTGCCATCAGTGCGGGGAACCGCCTAGATACGCAGTATTTT
>few|TRBV29-1|TRBD2|TRBJ2-1
CSVEGWEGPSSYNEQFF
TGCAGCGTTGAAGGGTGGGAGGGTCCTAGCTCCTACAATGAGCAGTTCTTC
>NA|TRBV12-3/TRBV12-4|NA|TRBJ2-1
CASSPGDLLPYNEQFF
TGTGCCAGCAGTCCCGGAGACCTCCTACCTTACAATGAGCAGTTCTTC
>NA|TRBV6-2/TRBV6-3|NA|TRBJ2-7
CASSYSDTEQYF
TGTGCCAGCAGTTACTCCGACACCGAGCAGTACTTC
>few|TRBV5-1|TRBD2|TRBJ2-3
CASSLELAGGGDTQYF
TGCGCCAGCAGCTTGGAACTAGCGGGCGGAGGAGATACGCAGTATTTT
>few|TRBV5-1|NA|TRBJ2-5
CASSLCGETQETQYF
TGCGCCAGCAGCTTGTGCGGGGAGACCCAAGAGACCCAGTACTTC
>NA|TRBV15|NA|TRBJ1-5
CATSRDGRVTPLQPQHF
TGTGCCACCAGCAGAGATGGCCGGGTAACACCCCTGCAGCCCCAGCATTTT
>NA|TRBV24-1|TRBD1|TRBJ1-5
CATSGRQGGSNQPQHF
TGTGCCACCAGTGGGCGACAGGGGGGAAGCAATCAGCCCCAGCATTTT
>NA|TRBV15|NA|TRBJ1-1
CATSRRGNTEAFF
TGTGCCACCAGCAGGAGGGGGAACACTGAAGCTTTCTTT
>NA|TRBV5-6|NA|TRBJ1-4
CASSLISNEKLFF
TGTGCCAGCAGCTTGATATCTAATGAAAAACTGTTTTTT
>NA|TRBV7-2|NA|TRBJ1-1
CASSHREKTEAFF
TGTGCCAGCAGCCACAGGGAGAAAACTGAAGCTTTCTTT
>NA|TRBV7-2|TRBD2|TRBJ2-7
CASSFEQLAAPSYEQYF
TGTGCCAGCAGCTTCGAACAACTAGCGGCACCCTCCTACGAGCAGTACTTC
>few|TRBV5-6|NA|TRBJ2-1
CASSLAGVVYNEQFF
TGTGCCAGCAGCTTGGCGGGGGTGGTCTACAATGAGCAGTTCTTC
>few|TRBV14|TRBD1|TRBJ1-4
CASSQDLIQGNEKLFF
TGTGCCAGCAGCCAAGATCTCATACAGGGGAACGAAAAACTGTTTTTT
>NA|TRBV10-3|NA|TRBJ2-5
CAIQPGEKETQYF
TGTGCCATCCAACCGGGGGAGAAAGAGACCCAGTACTTC
>few|TRBV20-1|NA|TRBJ1-1
CSASHQQGSMNTEAFF
TGCAGTGCTAGCCATCAACAGGGCTCGATGAACACTGAAGCTTTCTTT
>NA|TRBV20-1|NA|TRBJ1-1
CSAGGTLRATEAFF
TGCAGTGCTGGAGGGACTCTTAGGGCCACTGAAGCTTTCTTT
>NA|TRBV4-2|TRBD2|TRBJ2-7
CASSQEGGLGLHEQYF
TGTGCCAGCAGCCAAGAGGGTGGACTAGGGCTTCACGAGCAGTACTTC
>many|TRBV29-1|NA|TRBJ2-3
CSVSSADTQYF
TGCAGCGTTAGCTCCGCAGATACGCAGTATTTT
>NA|TRBV6-1|TRBD2|TRBJ2-1
CASSSSGGGGEQFF
TGTGCCAGCAGTAGTAGCGGGGGTGGCGGTGAGCAGTTCTTC
>NA|TRBV5-1|TRBD1|TRBJ1-1
CASRPTGMLMNTEAFF
TGCGCCAGCAGACCGACAGGGATGCTAATGAACACTGAAGCTTTCTTT
>NA|TRBV12-3/TRBV12-4|TRBD2|TRBJ2-1
CASSLRAGGPHEQFF
TGTGCCAGCAGTTTAAGGGCGGGAGGGCCCCATGAGCAGTTCTTC
>many|TRBV20-1|NA|TRBJ1-2
CSARGRVYGYTF
TGCAGTGCTAGGGGGAGGGTCTATGGCTACACCTTC
>NA|TRBV25-1|NA|TRBJ2-1
CASSDGSRGHNEQFF
TGTGCCAGCAGTGATGGAAGCAGGGGCCATAATGAGCAGTTCTTC
>few|TRBV5-1|TRBD1|TRBJ1-2
CASSFDRVGLGYTF
TGCGCCAGCAGCTTTGACAGGGTGGGTCTTGGCTACACCTTC
>few|TRBV2|NA|TRBJ1-6
CASSEGPSYNSPLHF
TGTGCCAGCAGTGAAGGCCCCTCCTATAATTCACCCCTCCACTTT
>NA|TRBV29-1|TRBD1|TRBJ1-1
CSVRTGGNTEAFF
TGCAGCGTCCGGACAGGGGGGAACACTGAAGCTTTCTTT
>NA|TRBV4-1|TRBD2|TRBJ2-3
CASSRRDREAAQADTQYF
TGCGCCAGCAGCCGCCGAGACCGGGAGGCCGCCCAAGCAGATACGCAGTATTTT
>few|TRBV12-3/TRBV12-4|TRBD1|TRBJ2-7
CASSLAFGTAYEQYF
TGTGCCAGCAGTTTAGCCTTCGGGACAGCATACGAGCAGTACTTC
>few|TRBV29-1|TRBD2|TRBJ2-1
CSVVPSGSPYNEQFF
TGCAGCGTTGTACCTAGCGGGAGCCCCTACAATGAGCAGTTCTTC
>few|TRBV20-1|NA|TRBJ2-5
CSARDGGTIRETQYF
TGCAGTGCTAGAGATGGTGGGACCATTCGAGAGACCCAGTACTTC
>NA|TRBV7-9|NA|TRBJ2-5
CASRMEYQETQYF
TGTGCCAGCAGGATGGAGTACCAAGAGACCCAGTACTTC
>many|TRBV12-3/TRBV12-4|NA|TRBJ2-1
CASSSQISGAGNEQFF
TGTGCCAGCAGTTCCCAAATTAGCGGAGCGGGTAATGAGCAGTTCTTC
>NA|TRBV20-1|NA|TRBJ2-1
CSASGRASSYNEQFF
TGCAGTGCTAGTGGGCGAGCGAGCTCCTACAATGAGCAGTTCTTC
>NA|TRBV11-1|TRBD2|TRBJ2-1
CASSSRLAGGPKYNEQFF
TGTGCCAGCAGCTCCAGACTAGCGGGGGGCCCTAAGTACAATGAGCAGTTCTTC
>NA|TRBV29-1|NA|TRBJ1-1
CSVDWMNTEAFF
TGCAGCGTTGACTGGATGAACACTGAAGCTTTCTTT
>few|TRBV6-2/TRBV6-3|NA|TRBJ1-6
CASSYTERVSPLHF
TGTGCCAGCAGTTACACGGAAAGAGTTTCACCCCTCCACTTT
>NA|TRBV20-1|NA|TRBJ2-3
CSARRDGTDTQYF
TGCAGTGCCAGACGAGACGGAACAGATACGCAGTATTTT
>many|TRBV6-6|NA|TRBJ2-2
CASQDTGELFF
TGTGCCAGCCAGGACACCGGGGAGCTGTTTTTT
>NA|TRBV20-1|NA|TRBJ1-1
CSRRKSHVMNTEAFF
TGCAGTAGACGGAAGAGTCACGTAATGAACACTGAAGCTTTCTTT
>many|TRBV7-9|NA|TRBJ1-4
CASSPIIQGWEKLFF
TGTGCCAGCAGCCCTATCATACAGGGTTGGGAAAAACTGTTTTTT